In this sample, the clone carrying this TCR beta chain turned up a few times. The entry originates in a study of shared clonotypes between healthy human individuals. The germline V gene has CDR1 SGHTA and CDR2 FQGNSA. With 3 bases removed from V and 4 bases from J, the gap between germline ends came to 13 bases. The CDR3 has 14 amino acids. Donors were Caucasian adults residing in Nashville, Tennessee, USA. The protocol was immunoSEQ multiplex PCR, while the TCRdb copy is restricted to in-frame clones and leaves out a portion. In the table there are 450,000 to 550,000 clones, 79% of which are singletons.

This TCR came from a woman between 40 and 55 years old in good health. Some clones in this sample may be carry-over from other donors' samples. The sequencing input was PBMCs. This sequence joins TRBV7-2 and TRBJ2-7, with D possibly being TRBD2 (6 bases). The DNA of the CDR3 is TGTGCCAGCAGCTTTGACGCGGGAAAGTACGAGCAGTACTTC. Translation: CASSFDAGKYEQYF.